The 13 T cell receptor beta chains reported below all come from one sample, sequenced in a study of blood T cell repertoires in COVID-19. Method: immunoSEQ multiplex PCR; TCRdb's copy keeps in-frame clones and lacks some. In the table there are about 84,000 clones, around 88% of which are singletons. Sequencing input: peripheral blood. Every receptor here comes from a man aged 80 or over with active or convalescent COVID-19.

This CDR3 reads CASKKDTNTEAFF. The CDR3 region has the DNA TGCGCCAGCAAGAAGGACACGAACACTGAAGCTTTCTTT. This sequence joins TRBV5-1 and TRBJ1-1; a possible D gene is TRBD1 (5 bases). Trimming left V 6 bases short and J 1 base short, with 10 bases between. The length of the CDR3 is 13 residues. Germline V gives CDR1 SGHRS, CDR2 YFSETQ.

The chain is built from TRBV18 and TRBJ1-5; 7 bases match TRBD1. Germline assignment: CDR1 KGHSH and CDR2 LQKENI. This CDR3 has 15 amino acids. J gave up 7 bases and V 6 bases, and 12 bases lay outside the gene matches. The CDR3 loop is CASSGDRASGQPQHF. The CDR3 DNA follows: TGTGCCAGCTCGGGAGACAGGGCGTCAGGGCAGCCCCAGCATTTT.

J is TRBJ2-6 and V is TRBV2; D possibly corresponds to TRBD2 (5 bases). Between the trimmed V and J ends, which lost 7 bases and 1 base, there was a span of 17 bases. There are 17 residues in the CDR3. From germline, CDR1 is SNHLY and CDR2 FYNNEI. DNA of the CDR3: TGTGCCAGCACATTCTCGGGAACCCTTTCTGGGGCCAACGTCCTGACTTTC. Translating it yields CASTFSGTLSGANVLTF.

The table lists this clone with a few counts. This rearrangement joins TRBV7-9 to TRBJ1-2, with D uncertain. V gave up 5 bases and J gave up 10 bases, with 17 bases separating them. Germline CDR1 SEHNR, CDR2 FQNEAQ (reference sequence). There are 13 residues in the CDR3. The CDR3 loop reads CASSPYRAGIYTF. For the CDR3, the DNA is TGTGCCAGCAGCCCCTACCGCGCGGGGATCTACACCTTC.

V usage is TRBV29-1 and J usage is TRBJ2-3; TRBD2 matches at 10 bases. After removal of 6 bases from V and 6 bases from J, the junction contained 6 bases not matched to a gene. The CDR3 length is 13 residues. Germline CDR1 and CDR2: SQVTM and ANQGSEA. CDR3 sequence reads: CSVASGSRDTQYF. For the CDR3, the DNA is TGCAGCGTCGCTAGCGGGAGCCGGGATACGCAGTATTTT.

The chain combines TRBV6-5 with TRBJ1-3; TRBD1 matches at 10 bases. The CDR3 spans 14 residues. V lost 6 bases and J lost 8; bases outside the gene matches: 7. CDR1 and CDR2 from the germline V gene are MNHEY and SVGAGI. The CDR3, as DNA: TGTGCCAGCAGGCCGACAGGGGGCGCGTACACCATATATTTT. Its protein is CASRPTGGAYTIYF.

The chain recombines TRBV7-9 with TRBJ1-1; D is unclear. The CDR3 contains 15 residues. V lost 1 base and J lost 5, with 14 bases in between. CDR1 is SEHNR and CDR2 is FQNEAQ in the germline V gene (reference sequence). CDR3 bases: TGTGCCAGCAGCTTAGTCGCAGGCCCGACAACTGAAGCTTTCTTT. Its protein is CASSLVAGPTTEAFF.

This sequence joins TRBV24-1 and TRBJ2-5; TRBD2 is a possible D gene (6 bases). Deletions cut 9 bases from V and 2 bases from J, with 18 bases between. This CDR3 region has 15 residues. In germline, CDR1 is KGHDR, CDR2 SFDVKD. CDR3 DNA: TGTGCCACCGCGCTTGGCGGGACCCTACAAGAGACCCAGTACTTC. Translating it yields CATALGGTLQETQYF.

Here the CDR3 DNA reads TGTGCCAGTAGTACAGGGACAGGGGGCACAGATACGCAGTATTTT. Translation: CASSTGTGGTDTQYF. The chain recombines TRBV19 with TRBJ2-3, with 10 bases lining up with TRBD1. V trimming: 4 bases; J trimming: 1 base; junction bases outside the gene matches: 2. Germline V gives CDR1 LNHDA, CDR2 SQIVND (reference sequence). CDR3 length: 15 amino acids.

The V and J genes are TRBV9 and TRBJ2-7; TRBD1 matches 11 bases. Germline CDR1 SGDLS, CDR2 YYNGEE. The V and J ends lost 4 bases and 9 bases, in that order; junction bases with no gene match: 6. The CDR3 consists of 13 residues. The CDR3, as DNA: TGTGCCAGCAGCCCCGGGACAGGGGGAGTGCAGTACTTC. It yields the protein CASSPGTGGVQYF.

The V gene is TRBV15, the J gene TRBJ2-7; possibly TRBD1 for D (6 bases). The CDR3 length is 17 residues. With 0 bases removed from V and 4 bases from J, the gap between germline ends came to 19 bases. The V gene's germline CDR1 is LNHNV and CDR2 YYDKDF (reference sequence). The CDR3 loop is CATSRDLEQGLLYEQYF. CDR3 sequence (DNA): TGTGCCACCAGCAGAGATCTGGAACAGGGCCTACTATACGAGCAGTACTTC.

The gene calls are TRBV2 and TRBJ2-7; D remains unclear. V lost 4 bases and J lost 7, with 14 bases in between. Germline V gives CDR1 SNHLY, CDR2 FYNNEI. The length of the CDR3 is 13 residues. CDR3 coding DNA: TGTGCCAGCAGTGCTACTATGACCGGAGAGCAGTACTTC. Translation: CASSATMTGEQYF.

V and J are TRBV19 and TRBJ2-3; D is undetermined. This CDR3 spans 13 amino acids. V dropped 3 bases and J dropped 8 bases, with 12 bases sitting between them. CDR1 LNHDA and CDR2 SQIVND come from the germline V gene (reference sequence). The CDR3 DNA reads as TGTGCCAGTAGTATCGACTTGGATGGTACGCAGTATTTT. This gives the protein CASSIDLDGTQYF.